The 2 T cell receptor beta chains below were found in one sample sequenced in a study of shared clonotypes between healthy human individuals. TCRdb's table, derived via immunoSEQ multiplex PCR, lists solely in-frame clones and lacks some. Among over 400,000 clones listed, approximately 78% were seen once. The sequenced material came from PBMCs. These receptors were obtained from a woman in her forties in good health. Some clones in this sample may be carry-over from other donors' samples.

This sequence joins TRBV18 and TRBJ1-1, with 7 bases matching TRBD1. This CDR3 has 15 residues. The J segment lost 10 bases and the V segment lost 6 bases, leaving 17 bases of the junction unmatched. Germline loops: CDR1 KGHSH, CDR2 LQKENI. CDR3 nucleotide sequence: TGTGCCAGCTCCCCGACAGGGAATCCCCCGACGCCAGCTTTCTTT. As protein: CASSPTGNPPTPAFF.

The chain links TRBV5-5 to TRBJ2-2; no clear D gene. Germline CDR1 reads SGHKS; CDR2 reads YYEKEE (reference sequence). The CDR3 is 15 residues long. Trimming shortened V by 0 bases and J by 1 base, and 7 bases separated the two germline ends. The CDR3 DNA reads as TGTGCCAGCAGCTTGGGACCCCTGAACACCGGGGAGCTGTTTTTT. Translated, it gives CASSLGPLNTGELFF. Using reference TRBV5-5 and TRBJ2-2 for the parts outside the CDR3, the full variable domain is DAGVTQSPTHLIKTRGQQVTLRCSPISGHKSVSWYQQVLGQGPQFIFQYYEKEERGRGNFPDRFSARQFPNYSSELNVNALLLGDSALYLCASSLGPLNTGELFFGEGSRLTVL.